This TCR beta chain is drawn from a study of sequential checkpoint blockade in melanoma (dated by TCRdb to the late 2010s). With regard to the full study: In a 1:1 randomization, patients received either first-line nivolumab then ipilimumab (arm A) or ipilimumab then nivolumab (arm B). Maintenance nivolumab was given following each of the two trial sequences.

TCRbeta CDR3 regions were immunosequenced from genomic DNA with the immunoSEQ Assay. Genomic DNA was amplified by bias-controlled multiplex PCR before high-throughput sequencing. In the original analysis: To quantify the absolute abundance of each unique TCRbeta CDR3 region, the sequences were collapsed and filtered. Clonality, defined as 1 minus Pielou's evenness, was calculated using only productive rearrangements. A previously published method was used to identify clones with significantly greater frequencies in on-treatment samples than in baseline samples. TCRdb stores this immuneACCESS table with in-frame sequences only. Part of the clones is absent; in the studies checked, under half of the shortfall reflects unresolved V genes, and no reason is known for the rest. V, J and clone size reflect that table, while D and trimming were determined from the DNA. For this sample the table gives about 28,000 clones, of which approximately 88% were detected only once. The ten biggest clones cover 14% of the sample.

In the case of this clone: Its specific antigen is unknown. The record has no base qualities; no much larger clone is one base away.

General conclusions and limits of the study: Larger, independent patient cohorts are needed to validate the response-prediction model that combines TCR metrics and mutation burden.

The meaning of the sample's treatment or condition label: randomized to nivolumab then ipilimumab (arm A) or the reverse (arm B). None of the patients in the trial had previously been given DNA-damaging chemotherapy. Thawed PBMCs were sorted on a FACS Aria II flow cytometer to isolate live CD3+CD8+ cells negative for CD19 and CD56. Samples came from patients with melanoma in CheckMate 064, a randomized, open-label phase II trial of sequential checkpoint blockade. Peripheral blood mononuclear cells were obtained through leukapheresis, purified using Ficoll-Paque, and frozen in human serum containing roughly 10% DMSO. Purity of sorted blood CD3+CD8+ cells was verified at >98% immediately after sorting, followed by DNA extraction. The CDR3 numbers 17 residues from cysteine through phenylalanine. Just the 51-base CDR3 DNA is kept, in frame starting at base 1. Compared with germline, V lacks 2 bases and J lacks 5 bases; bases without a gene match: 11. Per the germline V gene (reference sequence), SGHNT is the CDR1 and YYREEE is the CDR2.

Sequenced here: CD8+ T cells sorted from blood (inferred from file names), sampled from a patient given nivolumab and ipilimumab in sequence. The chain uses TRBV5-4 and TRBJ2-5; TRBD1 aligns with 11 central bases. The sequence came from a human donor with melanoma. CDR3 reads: CASSFSGQGGTWETQYF. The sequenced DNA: TGTGCCAGCAGCTTTTCGGGACAGGGGGGGACGTGGGAGACCCAGTACTTC. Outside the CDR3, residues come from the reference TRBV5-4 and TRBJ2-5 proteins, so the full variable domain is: ETGVTQSPTHLIKTRGQQVTLRCSSQSGHNTVSWYQQALGQGPQFIFQYYREEENGRGNFPPRFSGLQFPNYSSELNVNALELDDSALYLCASSFSGQGGTWETQYFGPGTRLLVL.